This TCR beta chain was recovered during a study of vaccination and CD4 T cells after COVID-19. Across the study: In the convalescent cohort, there were six males and four females, two of them Hispanic. Cultures designated as controls were supplied with a CEFX pool, an HIV-1 Nef pool, or no peptide.

The Oncomine TCR Beta short-read assay sequenced DNA from cultured CD4+ T cells. TCRdb reanalysed the PCR reads using MiXCR and keeps one entry per CDR3 protein. Here the sample spans about 18,000 distinct CDR3 sequences, approximately 29% being singletons. Concerning this clonotype: Its cognate antigen is unknown.

CDR1 is SGHTS, CDR2 YDEGEE, per germline. V was trimmed by 6 bases and J by 8 bases, leaving 18 bases between them. The CDR3 spans 14 residues. Treatment in this sample: approximately 9-day PBMC culture with coronavirus spike peptide pools or control peptides (ViraFEST assay). The sequence came from a human donor with COVID-19. Specimen: cultured CD4+ T cells from blood. This chain connects TRBV5-8 to TRBJ2-4; TRBD2 is a possible D gene (5 bases). CDR3 nucleotide sequence: TGTGCCAGCACCAACCGAGAGGGTGCAGACATTCAGTACTTC. This codes for CASTNREGADIQYF.